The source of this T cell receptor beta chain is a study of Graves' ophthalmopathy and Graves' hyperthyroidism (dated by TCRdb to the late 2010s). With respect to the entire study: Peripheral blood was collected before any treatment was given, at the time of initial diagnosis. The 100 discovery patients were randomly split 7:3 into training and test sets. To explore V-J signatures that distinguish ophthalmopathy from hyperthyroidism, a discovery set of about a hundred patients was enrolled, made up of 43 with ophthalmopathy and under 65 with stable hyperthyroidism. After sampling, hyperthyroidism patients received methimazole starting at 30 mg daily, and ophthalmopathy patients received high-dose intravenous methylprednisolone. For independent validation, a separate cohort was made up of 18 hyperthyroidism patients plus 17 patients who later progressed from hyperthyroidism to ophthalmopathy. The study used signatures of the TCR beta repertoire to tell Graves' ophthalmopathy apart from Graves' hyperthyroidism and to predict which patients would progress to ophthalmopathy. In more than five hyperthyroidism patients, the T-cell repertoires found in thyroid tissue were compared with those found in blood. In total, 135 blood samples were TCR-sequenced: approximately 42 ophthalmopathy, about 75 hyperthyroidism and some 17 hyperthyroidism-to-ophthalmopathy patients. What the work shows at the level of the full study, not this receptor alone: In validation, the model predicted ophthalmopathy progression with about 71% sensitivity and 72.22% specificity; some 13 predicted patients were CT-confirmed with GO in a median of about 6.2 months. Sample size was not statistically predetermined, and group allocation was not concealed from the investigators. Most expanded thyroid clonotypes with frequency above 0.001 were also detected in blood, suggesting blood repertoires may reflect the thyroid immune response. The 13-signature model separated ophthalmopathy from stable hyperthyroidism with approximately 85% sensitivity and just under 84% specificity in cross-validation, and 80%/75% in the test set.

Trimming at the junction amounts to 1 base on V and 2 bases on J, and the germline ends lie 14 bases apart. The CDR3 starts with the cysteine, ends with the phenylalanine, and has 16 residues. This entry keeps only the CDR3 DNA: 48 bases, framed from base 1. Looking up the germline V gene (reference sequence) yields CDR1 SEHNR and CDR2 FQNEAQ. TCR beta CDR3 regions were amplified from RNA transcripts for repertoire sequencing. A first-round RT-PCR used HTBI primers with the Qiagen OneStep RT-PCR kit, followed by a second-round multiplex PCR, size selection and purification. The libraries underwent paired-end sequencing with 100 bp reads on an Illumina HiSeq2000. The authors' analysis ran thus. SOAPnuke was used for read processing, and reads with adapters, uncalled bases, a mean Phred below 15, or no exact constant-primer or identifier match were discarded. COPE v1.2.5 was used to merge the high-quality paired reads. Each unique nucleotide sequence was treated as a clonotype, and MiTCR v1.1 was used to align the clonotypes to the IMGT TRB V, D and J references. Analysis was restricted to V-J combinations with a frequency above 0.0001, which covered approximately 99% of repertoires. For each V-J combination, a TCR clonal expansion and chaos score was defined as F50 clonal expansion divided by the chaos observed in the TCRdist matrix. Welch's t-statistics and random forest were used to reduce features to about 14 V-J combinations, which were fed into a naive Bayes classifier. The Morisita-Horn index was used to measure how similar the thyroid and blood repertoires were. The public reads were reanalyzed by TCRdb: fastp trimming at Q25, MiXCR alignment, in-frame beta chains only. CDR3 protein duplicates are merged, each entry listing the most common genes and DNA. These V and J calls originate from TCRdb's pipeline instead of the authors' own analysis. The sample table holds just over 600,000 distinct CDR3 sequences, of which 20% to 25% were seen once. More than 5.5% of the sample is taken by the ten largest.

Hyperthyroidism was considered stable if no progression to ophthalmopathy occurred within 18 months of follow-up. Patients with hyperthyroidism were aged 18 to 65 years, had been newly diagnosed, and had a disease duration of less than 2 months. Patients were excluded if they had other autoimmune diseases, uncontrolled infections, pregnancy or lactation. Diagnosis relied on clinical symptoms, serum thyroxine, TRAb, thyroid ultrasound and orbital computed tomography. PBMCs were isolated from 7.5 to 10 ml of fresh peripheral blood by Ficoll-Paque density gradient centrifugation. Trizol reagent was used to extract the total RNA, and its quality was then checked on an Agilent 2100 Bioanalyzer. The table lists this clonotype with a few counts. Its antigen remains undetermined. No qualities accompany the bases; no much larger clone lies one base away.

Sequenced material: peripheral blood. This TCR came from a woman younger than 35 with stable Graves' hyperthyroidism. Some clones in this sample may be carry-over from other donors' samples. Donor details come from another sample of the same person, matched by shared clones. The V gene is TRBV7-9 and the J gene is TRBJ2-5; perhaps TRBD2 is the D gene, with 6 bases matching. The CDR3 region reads CASSLGPTGEQETQYF. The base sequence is TGTGCCAGCAGCTTAGGACCCACGGGGGAGCAAGAGACCCAGTACTTC.